This is a list of T cell receptor beta chains from one sample in a study of CD4 and CD8 cells across lung adenocarcinoma regions. TCRdb reprocessed the PCR reads with MiXCR, giving one entry per CDR3 protein. Altogether 4,500 to 6,500 distinct CDR3 sequences are present, under 80% being singletons, with the ten largest covering approximately 20%. Sample: CD4+ T cells from the center of a lung tumor. All receptors come from a female donor with lung adenocarcinoma. The CD4 and CD8 labels of this study may be unreliable. Each CDR3 is given without its conserved first and last residue. Clone size is shown for a subset of rows, as once, few, many or a class of expanded clone.

once TRBJ1-1 TRBV6-1 ASSESRGTF
- TRBJ2-3 TRBV6-1 ARGGGGRGTDTQY
- TRBJ2-3 TRBV14 ASSSRQGTDTQY
- TRBJ2-7 TRBV6-1 ASSWGRSGTKGSYEQY
- TRBJ2-1 TRBV6-1 ASSEGLVNGQF
- TRBJ2-5 TRBV6-1 AGGPGDRDKETQY
few TRBJ2-1 TRBV11-2 ASRDPHEQF
few TRBJ2-7 TRBV6-1 ASRIGGTDFYEQY
- TRBJ2-2 TRBV6-1 ASARASQAGGRTYGEQF
- TRBJ1-3 TRBV10-3 ATGDSLFSGNTIY
- TRBJ2-3 TRBV12-3/TRBV12-4 ASSLTRDSGTQY
- TRBJ2-5 TRBV6-4 ASSDSARDTDTQY
once - TRBV11-2 ASSLGPRYEQY
few - TRBV7-2 ASSFGTSGRVGEQF
- - TRBV6-1 ASRLASGTSYKEQF
- TRBJ1-1 TRBV6-1 ASNRILGDTEAF
once TRBJ1-5 TRBV6-1 ASSPTESNQPQH
few TRBJ2-1 TRBV6-1 ASSRPGAGGLSSYNEQF
- TRBJ1-2 TRBV7-9 ASSSPQGAIYGYT